The present TCR beta chain was sequenced within a study of shared clonotypes between healthy human individuals. Overall study context: Each donor contributed plates that comprised three CD4 naive, three CD4 memory, two CD8 naive and one CD8 memory.

All participating donors were Caucasian adults from Nashville, Tennessee. From germline, CDR1 is MNHNS and CDR2 SASEGT. The CDR3 is 14 amino acids. Trimming stripped 4 bases from V and 2 bases from J, with 12 bases between. Repertoires were generated with immunoSEQ multiplex PCR, while TCRdb's copy carries only in-frame clones and drops some. The sample has under 200,000 clones; 80% to 95% are singletons. This chain joins TRBV6-1 and TRBJ2-7; tentative D call: TRBD1 (5 bases). The source is a woman in her thirties in good health. The material sequenced was naive CD4+ T cells sorted from blood. As for subset: CD45RA+ positively selected. The CDR3 nucleotides read TGTGCCAGCAGTGCCGACAGAGCTACCTACGAGCAGTACTTC. Protein sequence: CASSADRATYEQYF.